The 32 T cell receptor beta chains reported below all come from one sample, sequenced in a study of T cell responses to AZD1222 COVID-19 vaccine. Sequenced by immunoSEQ multiplex PCR; TCRdb stores in-frame clones only, minus some. The sample has 140,000 to 150,000 clones, just under 95% seen once. The material was peripheral blood, obtained after recovery from COVID-19. All receptors derive from an adult who had recovered from COVID-19.

The rearrangement uses TRBV27 and TRBJ1-1; D ambiguous. This CDR3 spans 15 amino acids. The ends were cut back, 6 bases at V and 5 bases at J, with 19 bases in the middle. Germline CDR1 is MNHEY and CDR2 is SMNVEV (reference sequence). The CDR3 spells CASRPTVVGWTEAFF. CDR3 DNA sequence: TGTGCCAGCAGGCCCACAGTTGTTGGATGGACTGAAGCTTTCTTT.

The chain couples TRBV2 to TRBJ1-2, with 9 positions matching TRBD1. The CDR3 totals 14 residues. V dropped 8 bases and J dropped 2; count of bases not matched to a gene: 6. Germline-derived CDR1 and CDR2 are SNHLY and FYNNEI. CDR3 in DNA: TGTGCCAGCCTACAGGGGGCGATGAACTATGGCTACACCTTC. This encodes CASLQGAMNYGYTF.

V gene TRBV5-6 combines with J gene TRBJ2-2; the match to TRBD2 covers 8 bases. This CDR3 is built from 15 residues. V lost 1 base and J lost 6; bases outside the gene matches: 5. Germline CDR1 SGHDT, CDR2 YYEEEE. The CDR3 is CASSLLGLGAGELFF. The CDR3, as DNA: TGTGCCAGCAGCTTGTTGGGACTAGGAGCCGGGGAGCTGTTTTTT.

In its sample, this clone was seen once. The CDR3 reads CASSLGDSAGQPQHF. Written as DNA, the CDR3 is TGTGCCAGCAGCCTAGGAGACAGCGCGGGCCAGCCCCAGCATTTT. This chain uses TRBV6-5 with TRBJ1-5, with D possibly TRBD1 on 5 matching bases. V lost 6 bases, J lost 7 bases, and 19 bases lay in between. The CDR3 is 15 residues long. Germline V CDR1 and CDR2: MNHEY, SVGAGI.

The chain combines TRBV27 with TRBJ1-4, with 10 bases matching TRBD1. Germline V lookup: CDR1 MNHEY, CDR2 SMNVEV (reference sequence). The CDR3 contains 15 residues. V was pared by 6 bases and J by 8 bases, with 9 bases of the junction left unmatched. The CDR3 DNA reads TGTGCCAGCAGCTCCATGGGGACAGGGGAAGAAAAACTGTTTTTT. Its protein product is CASSSMGTGEEKLFF.

The chain has TRBV19 and TRBJ1-5; unclear D gene. The V end lost 3 bases, the J end lost 5 bases, and 11 bases lay between the germline ends. The V gene's germline CDR1 is LNHDA and CDR2 SQIVND (reference sequence). The CDR3 runs 14 residues. CDR3 DNA: TGTGCCAGTAGTATTGGGGTGATTCATCAGCCCCAGCATTTT. Amino acid sequence: CASSIGVIHQPQHF. The entire variable domain, with the rest obtained from reference TRBV19 and TRBJ1-5, is as follows: DGGITQSPKYLFRKEGQNVTLSCEQNLNHDAMYWYRQDPGQGLRLIYYSQIVNDFQKGDIAEGYSVSREKKESFPLTVTSAQKNPTAFYLCASSIGVIHQPQHFGDGTRLSIL.

The J gene is TRBJ1-5, the V gene TRBV12-3 or TRBV12-4; D call uncertain. V gave up 7 bases and J gave up 5 bases, with 9 bases separating them. The CDR3 consists of 12 residues. The CDR3 sequence is CASTNSYQPQHF. DNA for the CDR3: TGTGCCAGCACCAATTCATATCAGCCCCAGCATTTT.

The CDR3 coding sequence is TGTGCCACCAGCAGAGATCGGGGACTAGCGAACGAGCAGTACTTC. Amino acid sequence: CATSRDRGLANEQYF. The V call is TRBV15, the J call TRBJ2-7, with 10 bases matching TRBD2. The CDR3 is made up of 15 amino acids. CDR1 LNHNV and CDR2 YYDKDF come from the germline V gene (reference sequence). Losses at the gene ends were 0 bases for V and 5 bases for J; bases not matched to a gene: 4. The full variable domain, with the rest looked up from reference TRBV15 and TRBJ2-7, is DAMVIQNPRYQVTQFGKPVTLSCSQTLNHNVMYWYQQKSSQAPKLLFHYYDKDFNNEADTPDNFQSRRPNTSFCFLDIRSPGLGDTAMYLCATSRDRGLANEQYFGPGTRLTVT.

The rearrangement uses TRBV5-1 and TRBJ2-7, with D tentatively TRBD2 (5 bases). This CDR3 is 15 amino acids long. Deletions cut 0 bases from V and 0 bases from J, with 10 bases between. Germline V gene data show CDR1 as SGHRS and CDR2 as YFSETQ. CDR3 sequence (DNA): TGCGCCAGCAGCTTGGTAGGCCTAGCCTCCTACGAGCAGTACTTC. Its translation: CASSLVGLASYEQYF.

The rearrangement joins TRBV19 to TRBJ1-1, with D possibly matching TRBD1 (5 bases). The V end lost 4 bases, the J end lost 0 bases, and 12 bases lay between the germline ends. Germline-derived CDR1 and CDR2 are LNHDA and SQIVND (reference sequence). This CDR3 is built from 15 residues. CDR3 DNA sequence: TGTGCCAGTAGTACCCGTGGACAATTGAACACTGAAGCTTTCTTT. Protein sequence: CASSTRGQLNTEAFF. Supplemented by reference TRBV19 and TRBJ1-1, the full variable domain reads DGGITQSPKYLFRKEGQNVTLSCEQNLNHDAMYWYRQDPGQGLRLIYYSQIVNDFQKGDIAEGYSVSREKKESFPLTVTSAQKNPTAFYLCASSTRGQLNTEAFFGQGTRLTVV.

V and J are TRBV13 and TRBJ2-2; D remains unclear. V lost 0 bases and J 0 bases, leaving 2 bases between the germline ends. The CDR3 has 14 amino acids. CDR1 and CDR2 (germline): PRHDT, FYEKMQ (reference sequence). The CDR3 reads CASSLGSNTGELFF. The CDR3 nucleotides are TGTGCCAGCAGCTTAGGATCGAACACCGGGGAGCTGTTTTTT.

The chain carries TRBV30 and TRBJ2-7, with 7 bases aligning to TRBD2. V lost 2 bases, J lost 4 bases, and 2 bases stayed unmatched. The germline V gene encodes CDR1 GTSNPN and CDR2 SVGIG (reference sequence). The length of the CDR3 is 12 residues. The DNA of the CDR3 is TGTGCCTGGAGTTGGGGGGGATACGAGCAGTACTTC. Translated, it gives CAWSWGGYEQYF.

The rearrangement links TRBV6-7 to TRBJ1-4; perhaps TRBD1 as D (5 bases). TRBV6-7 is an ORF, with its function uncertain. There are 17 residues in the CDR3. The V and J ends lost 2 bases and 0 bases respectively, with 13 bases between them. This CDR3 is CASSYLGPTATNEKLFF. In DNA form, the CDR3 reads TGTGCCAGCAGTTACCTTGGACCGACAGCAACTAATGAAAAACTGTTTTTT.

The V gene is TRBV18, the J gene TRBJ2-1; maybe TRBD1 (6 bases). Deletions cut 5 bases from V and 5 bases from J, with 16 bases between. Germline values: CDR1 KGHSH, CDR2 LQKENI. This CDR3 spans 15 amino acids. The CDR3 here is CASSEGMGDNNEQFF. DNA of the CDR3: TGTGCCAGCTCAGAAGGGATGGGGGACAACAATGAGCAGTTCTTC.

The V gene is TRBV6-4, the J gene TRBJ1-1, with D hard to call. V was trimmed by 0 bases and J by 1 base, leaving 6 bases between them. This CDR3 has 14 amino acids. Germline V gene lookup returns CDR1 MRHNA and CDR2 SNTAGT. CDR3 DNA sequence: TGTGCCAGCAGTGACTCCCAGAGGAACACTGAAGCTTTCTTT. It encodes CASSDSQRNTEAFF.

This rearrangement joins TRBV7-9 to TRBJ2-1; 11 bases match TRBD2. There are 18 residues in the CDR3. Germline V gene lookup returns CDR1 SEHNR and CDR2 FQNEAQ (reference sequence). The trim removed 5 bases at V and 3 bases at J, leaving 12 bases unmatched. The CDR3 spells CASSPKVPLAGDYNEQFF. CDR3 coding DNA: TGTGCCAGCAGCCCGAAGGTACCACTAGCGGGAGACTACAATGAGCAGTTCTTC.

The table lists this clone with a count of one. V usage is TRBV7-8 and J usage is TRBJ1-2, with D perhaps matching TRBD1 (5 bases). The V gene's germline CDR1 is SGHVS and CDR2 FQNEAQ. CDR3 length equals 15 residues. Trimming removed 0 bases at V and 2 bases at J, with 10 bases between. CDR3 sequence reads: CASSLAGTNNYGYTF. DNA of the CDR3: TGTGCCAGCAGCTTAGCAGGGACCAACAACTATGGCTACACCTTC.

This clone was observed a handful of times. This chain links TRBV7-3 with TRBJ2-3, with TRBD1 matching over 7 bases. The ends lost 5 bases at V and 2 bases at J; junction bases unmatched: 7. Germline values: CDR1 SGHTA, CDR2 FQGTGA. The CDR3 is 15 residues long. CDR3 coding DNA: TGTGCCAGCAGCAATCCCGGGACAGCCACAGATACGCAGTATTTT. This codes for CASSNPGTATDTQYF. Drawing the rest from reference TRBV7-3 and TRBJ2-3, the complete variable domain is GAGVSQTPSNKVTEKGKYVELRCDPISGHTALYWYRQSLGQGPEFLIYFQGTGAADDSGLPNDRFFAVRPEGSVSTLKIQRTERGDSAVYLCASSNPGTATDTQYFGPGTRLTVL.

The genes are TRBV14 and TRBJ2-1, with 9 nucleotides matching TRBD2. CDR1 is SGHDN and CDR2 is FVKESK in the germline V gene. The CDR3 totals 23 residues. After removal of 6 bases from V and 3 bases from J, the junction contained 30 bases not matched to a gene. CDR3 region: CASSQILTPNGGSGRRSYNEQFF. The CDR3 bases are TGTGCCAGCAGTCAAATTCTGACCCCGAATGGGGGTAGCGGGAGAAGGAGCTACAATGAGCAGTTCTTC.

This chain joins TRBV5-8 and TRBJ1-2; D possibly corresponds to TRBD1 (6 bases). There are 13 residues in the CDR3. Germline V gives CDR1 SGHTS, CDR2 YDEGEE. The V end lost 4 bases, the J end lost 7 bases, and 14 bases lay between the germline ends. As DNA, the CDR3 is TGTGCCAGCAGCGTATCAGGGGATCGTGGCTACACCTTC. Encoded protein: CASSVSGDRGYTF.

This chain connects TRBV6-5 to TRBJ2-7, with D possibly being TRBD1 (5 bases). With 0 bases removed from V and 6 bases from J, the gap between germline ends came to 12 bases. The CDR3 extends over 14 amino acids. Germline assignment: CDR1 MNHEY and CDR2 SVGAGI. CDR3 DNA sequence: TGTGCCAGCAGTTACTCGGGGCTACCCCTCGAGCAGTACTTC. Its translation is CASSYSGLPLEQYF.

CDR3 in amino acids: CASSNVGVTTEAFF. CDR3 bases: TGCGCCAGCAGTAACGTTGGTGTCACCACTGAAGCTTTCTTT. The V call is TRBV5-1, the J call TRBJ1-1; D is unresolved. V lost 5 bases to trimming and J lost 4 bases, with 15 bases between them. Germline values: CDR1 SGHRS, CDR2 YFSETQ. CDR3 size: 14 residues.

The rearrangement joins TRBV5-1 to TRBJ2-7; D may be TRBD1 (5 bases). This CDR3 is built from 14 residues. Germline CDR1 is SGHRS and CDR2 is YFSETQ. V gave up 0 bases and J gave up 2 bases, with 9 bases separating them. The CDR3 nucleotides are TGCGCCAGCAGCTTGGGGACACGCACCTACGAGCAGTACTTC. It translates to CASSLGTRTYEQYF.

CDR3 in DNA: TGTGCCAGTAGTACTTCGGGAGGCCAAGAGACCCAGTACTTC. This gives the protein CASSTSGGQETQYF. The chain combines TRBV19 with TRBJ2-5; TRBD2 agrees at 7 bases. CDR1 and CDR2 (germline): LNHDA, SQIVND (reference sequence). The CDR3 covers 14 residues. The J segment lost 1 base and the V segment lost 4 bases, leaving 3 bases of the junction unmatched.

J is TRBJ2-2 and V is TRBV5-1, with 7 bases lining up with TRBD1. V lost 0 bases to trimming and J lost 1 base; unmatched junction nucleotides: 0. Germline V lookup: CDR1 SGHRS, CDR2 YFSETQ. The CDR3 sequence is 15 residues long. CDR3 in amino acids: CASSLGDRNTGELFF. The CDR3 DNA reads as TGCGCCAGCAGCTTGGGGGACAGGAACACCGGGGAGCTGTTTTTT.

The V gene is TRBV6-5, the J gene TRBJ2-1; weak D call: TRBD2 (6 bases). Trimming shortened V by 6 bases and J by 6 bases, and 12 bases separated the two germline ends. This CDR3 region has 13 residues. Germline V gene lookup returns CDR1 MNHEY and CDR2 SVGAGI. The DNA for the CDR3 is TGTGCCAGCAGATACGGACTATCCAATGAGCAGTTCTTC. Translated, it gives CASRYGLSNEQFF.

The chain employs TRBV10-2 and TRBJ1-5, with a weak D call TRBD1 (6 bases). Germline CDR1 is WSHSY and CDR2 is SAAADI. The CDR3 extends over 13 amino acids. V was cut by 4 bases and J by 6 bases, with 10 bases left in between. CDR3 in DNA: TGCGCCAGCAGTGTTGGGGGCGGTCAGCCCCAGCATTTT. Translation: CASSVGGGQPQHF.

The V and J genes are TRBV5-4 and TRBJ2-3; TRBD2 matches 9 bases. The V segment lost 4 bases and the J segment 5 bases; nucleotides outside the gene matches: 8. Germline CDR1 is SGHNT and CDR2 is YYREEE (reference sequence). There are 15 residues in the CDR3. This CDR3 reads CASSPGQRGEDTQYF. Written as DNA, the CDR3 is TGTGCCAGCAGCCCTGGCCAGCGGGGGGAAGATACGCAGTATTTT.

This CDR3 reads CASSGGDSKNTEAFF. CDR3 nucleotides: TGTGCCAGCAGTGGGGGGGACAGCAAGAACACTGAAGCTTTCTTT. The gene calls are TRBV2 and TRBJ1-1; TRBD1 aligns across 7 bases. The CDR3 is 15 amino acids. V shed 4 bases and J 1 base; nucleotides not matched to a gene: 6. Looked up from germline, CDR1 is SNHLY and CDR2 is FYNNEI.

This clone has a single count. The chain links TRBV10-3 to TRBJ2-1; weak D call: TRBD2 (6 bases). V lost 3 bases and J 4 bases, leaving 13 bases between the germline ends. The CDR3 totals 15 residues. The germline CDR1 and CDR2 sequences are ENHRY and SYGVKD. The CDR3 DNA reads as TGTGCCATCAGTGACCCGGGGGTCGGTTACAATGAGCAGTTCTTC. Protein product: CAISDPGVGYNEQFF.

V and J are TRBV5-1 and TRBJ1-2; D possibly corresponds to TRBD1 (6 bases). There are 15 residues in the CDR3. V was trimmed by 4 bases and J by 4 bases, leaving 17 bases between them. CDR1 and CDR2 from the germline V gene are SGHRS and YFSETQ. The CDR3 protein is CASSHGRGGAYGYTF. As DNA, the CDR3 is TGCGCCAGCAGCCATGGAAGAGGGGGGGCCTATGGCTACACCTTC. The whole variable domain, filled in from reference TRBV5-1 and TRBJ1-2, reads KAGVTQTPRYLIKTRGQQVTLSCSPISGHRSVSWYQQTPGQGLQFLFEYFSETQRNKGNFPGRFSGRQFSNSRSEMNVSTLELGDSALYLCASSHGRGGAYGYTFGSGTRLTVV.

CDR3 region: CASSLNDYGYTF. The CDR3 DNA is TGTGCCAGCAGTCTAAACGACTATGGCTACACCTTC. The chain has TRBV6-5 and TRBJ1-2; D is unclear. CDR3 size: 12 residues. CDR1 MNHEY and CDR2 SVGAGI come from the germline V gene. The V end lost 5 bases, the J end lost 3 bases, and 7 bases lay between the germline ends.